This T cell receptor beta chain appears in the sequencing data of a study of blood T cell repertoires in COVID-19 (dated by TCRdb to 2018 to 2021). About the study as a whole: Samples covering the acute and convalescent phases of COVID-19 were provided by collaborators in the United States, Italy and Spain. The prospective study material was composed of cDNA or gDNA derived from T cells, B-cell-depleted T cells, or PBMCs. Deeply sampled blood TCRbeta repertoires from subjects exposed to, actively infected with, or recovered from COVID-19 were included in the dataset. A freely available public database, intended as a resource for researchers studying the immune response to SARS-CoV-2, is where the repertoires were released. Samples came from the ongoing ImmuneRACE study (first 160 participants) plus 1,254 subjects from 6 global collaborators. Nearly every sample came with metadata listing a de-identified subject ID, COVID-19 status, age in years and sex. HLA class I and class II types, where available, came from metadata supplied by the sample provider rather than from assay-based typing.

The CDR3 runs 14 residues from the cysteine to the phenylalanine. Only CDR3 DNA is held: 42 bases, read in frame from base 1. Trimming removed 0 bases from V and 2 bases from J, leaving 5 bases between the germline ends. CDR1 SGHAT and CDR2 FQNNGV are derived from the germline V gene. Participants in the prospective study were enrolled through a virtual design, were aged roughly 18 to 90 years, and lived in under 25 United States geographic areas. In the prospective study, participants were assigned to cohorts based on the clinical history participants reported in a screening survey and a study questionnaire. Mobile phlebotomists in the prospective study collected whole blood, serum and a nasopharyngeal or oropharyngeal swab from every participant. Over a roughly 2-month period, participants in the prospective study had the option of providing additional blood draws and questionnaires. Prospective study blood samples were shipped either frozen or at room temperature before DNA extraction.

About this clone itself: It lacks a known antigen. No base quality values were provided; no much bigger clone lies one nucleotide off. Different DNA sequences within this sample yield the same CDR3.

The immunoSEQ Assay, a bias-controlled multiplex PCR, was used to amplify TCRbeta CDR3 regions from genomic DNA. As for how the authors treated the data: The number of nucleated cells in each sample was estimated by amplification of reference gene primers within the assay. To quantify the absolute abundance of each unique TCRbeta CDR3 rearrangement, sequence reads were collapsed and filtered. For each sample, productive Simpson clonality was calculated as the square root of Simpson's diversity index over productive rearrangements. This immuneACCESS table, as held by TCRdb, lists in-frame sequences with V and J called but not all clones. Of the missing ones, under half trace to an unresolved V gene in checked studies; the others have no known cause. V, J and clone size are taken as reported in that table, and D and trimming were inferred from the DNA itself. Within this sample are over 250,000 clones, with 84% of them counted one time only. Approximately 4.3% of the sample belongs to the ten largest clones.

Results the study describes overall, beyond this receptor: The amount of clinical and demographic metadata varied by source and participant and was provided uncurated.

This receptor was obtained from a man aged 25-40 years with acute COVID-19. The material sequenced was PBMCs or T cells enriched from blood (not recorded which). The V and J segments used are TRBV11-2 and TRBJ1-3; TRBD1 is perhaps the D gene, given 5 matching bases. The CDR3 here reads CASSLDRAGNTIYF. The DNA sequence is as follows: TGTGCCAGCAGCTTAGACAGGGCTGGAAACACCATATATTTT.